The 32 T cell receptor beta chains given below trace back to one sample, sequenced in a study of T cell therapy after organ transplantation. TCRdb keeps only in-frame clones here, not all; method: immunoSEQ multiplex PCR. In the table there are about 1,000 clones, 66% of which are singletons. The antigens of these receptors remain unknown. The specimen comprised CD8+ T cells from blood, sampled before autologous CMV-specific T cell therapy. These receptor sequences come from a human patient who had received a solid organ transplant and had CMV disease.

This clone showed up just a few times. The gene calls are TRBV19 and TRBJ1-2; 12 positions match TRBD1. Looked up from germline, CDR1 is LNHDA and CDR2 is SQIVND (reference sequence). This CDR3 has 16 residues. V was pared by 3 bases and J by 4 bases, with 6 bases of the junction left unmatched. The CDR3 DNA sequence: TGTGCCAGTAGTATTCGGGGACAGGGGGCAAGCTATGGCTACACCTTC. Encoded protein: CASSIRGQGASYGYTF.

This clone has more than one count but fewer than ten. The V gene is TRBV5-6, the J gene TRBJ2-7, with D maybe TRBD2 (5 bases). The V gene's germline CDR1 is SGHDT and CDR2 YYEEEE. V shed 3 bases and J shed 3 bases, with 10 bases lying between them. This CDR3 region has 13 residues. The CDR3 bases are TGTGCCAGCAGCTCCGGACTCAGCTACGAGCAGTACTTC. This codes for CASSSGLSYEQYF.

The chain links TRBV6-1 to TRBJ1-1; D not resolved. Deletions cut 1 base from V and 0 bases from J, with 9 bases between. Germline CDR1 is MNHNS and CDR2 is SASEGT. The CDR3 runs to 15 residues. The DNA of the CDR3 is TGTGCCAGCAGTGAAGGTCCATTTATGAACACTGAAGCTTTCTTT. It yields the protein CASSEGPFMNTEAFF.

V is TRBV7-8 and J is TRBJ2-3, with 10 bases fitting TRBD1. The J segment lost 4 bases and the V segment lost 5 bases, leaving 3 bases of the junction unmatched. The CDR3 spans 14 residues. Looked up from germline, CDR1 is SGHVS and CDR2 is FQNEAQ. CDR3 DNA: TGTGCCAGCAGCCGGGGACAGGGGCCAGATACGCAGTATTTT. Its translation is CASSRGQGPDTQYF.

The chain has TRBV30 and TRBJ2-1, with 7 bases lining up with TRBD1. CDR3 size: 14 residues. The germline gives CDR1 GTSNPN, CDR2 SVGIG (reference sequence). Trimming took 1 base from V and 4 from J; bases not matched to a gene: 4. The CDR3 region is CAWSGDSAYNEQFF. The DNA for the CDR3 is TGTGCCTGGAGTGGGGACAGTGCGTACAATGAGCAGTTCTTC.

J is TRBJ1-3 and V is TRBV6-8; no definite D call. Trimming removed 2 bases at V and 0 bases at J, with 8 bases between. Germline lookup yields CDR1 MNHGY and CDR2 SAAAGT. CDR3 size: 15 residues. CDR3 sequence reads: CASSYSGSSGNTIYF. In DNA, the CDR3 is TGTGCCAGCAGTTACAGCGGGAGCTCTGGAAACACCATATATTTT.

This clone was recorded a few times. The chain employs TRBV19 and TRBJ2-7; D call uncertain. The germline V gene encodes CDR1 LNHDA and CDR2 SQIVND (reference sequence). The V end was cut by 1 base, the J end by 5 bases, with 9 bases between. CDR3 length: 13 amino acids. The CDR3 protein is CASSIGGSNEQYF. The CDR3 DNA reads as TGTGCCAGTAGTATAGGGGGTTCCAACGAGCAGTACTTC.

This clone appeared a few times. In DNA, the CDR3 is TGTGCCAGCAGCCCCCCGGCCCGGGACATTCGTTCACCCCTCCACTTT. Its translation is CASSPPARDIRSPLHF. V and J are TRBV7-9 and TRBJ1-6, with D possibly being TRBD1 (6 bases). Trimming shortened V by 5 bases and J by 9 bases, and 20 bases separated the two germline ends. Germline CDR1 is SEHNR and CDR2 is FQNEAQ (reference sequence). The CDR3 sequence is 16 residues long.

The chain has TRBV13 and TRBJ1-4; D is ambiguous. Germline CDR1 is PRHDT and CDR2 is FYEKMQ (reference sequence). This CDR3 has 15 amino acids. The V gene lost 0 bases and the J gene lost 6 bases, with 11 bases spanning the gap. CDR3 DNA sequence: TGTGCCAGCAGCTTAGGTGCGGGCGGGGATGAAAAACTGTTTTTT. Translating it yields CASSLGAGGDEKLFF.

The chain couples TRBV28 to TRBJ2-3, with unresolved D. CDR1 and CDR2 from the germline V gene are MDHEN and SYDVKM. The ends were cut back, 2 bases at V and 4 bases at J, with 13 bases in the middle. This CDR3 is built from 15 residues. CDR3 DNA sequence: TGTGCCAGCAGTTTAGCCAGAACCTCCCCAGATACGCAGTATTTT. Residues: CASSLARTSPDTQYF.

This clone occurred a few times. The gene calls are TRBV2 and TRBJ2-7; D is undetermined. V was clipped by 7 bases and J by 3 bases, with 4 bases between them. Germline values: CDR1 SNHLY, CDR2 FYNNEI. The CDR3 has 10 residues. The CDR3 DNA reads TGTGCCAGCAAAGGCTACGAGCAGTACTTC. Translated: CASKGYEQYF.

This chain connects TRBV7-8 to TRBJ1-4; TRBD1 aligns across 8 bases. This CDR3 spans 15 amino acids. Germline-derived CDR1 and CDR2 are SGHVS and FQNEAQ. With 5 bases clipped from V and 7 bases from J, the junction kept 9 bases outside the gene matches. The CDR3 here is CASSTLTGDREKLFF. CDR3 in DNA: TGTGCCAGCAGCACGCTGACAGGGGACCGTGAAAAACTGTTTTTT.

CDR3 sequence (DNA): TGTGCCAGCAGCCCCGGGACAGGGGCAAGCGAGCAGTACTTC. Its translation: CASSPGTGASEQYF. The genes are TRBV7-6 and TRBJ2-7, with 10 bases identical to TRBD1. The CDR3 has 14 residues. J was trimmed by 6 bases and V by 5 bases; bases with no gene match: 7. Germline assignment: CDR1 SGHVS and CDR2 FNYEAQ.

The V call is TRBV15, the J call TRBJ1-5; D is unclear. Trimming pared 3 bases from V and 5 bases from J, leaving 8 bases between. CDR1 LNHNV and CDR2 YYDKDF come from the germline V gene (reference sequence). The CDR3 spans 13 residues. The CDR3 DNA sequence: TGTGCCACCAGCAGGTCGAGAGATCAGCCCCAGCATTTT. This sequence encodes CATSRSRDQPQHF.

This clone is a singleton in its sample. The CDR3 region has the DNA TGTGCCAGCAGCCCCAGACCGCCGGCCAGGGACAATGAGCAGTTCTTC. This codes for CASSPRPPARDNEQFF. This rearrangement joins TRBV28 to TRBJ2-1; D may be TRBD1 (5 bases). Trimming pared 6 bases from V and 5 bases from J, leaving 20 bases between. This CDR3 has 16 residues. Looked up from germline, CDR1 is MDHEN and CDR2 is SYDVKM.

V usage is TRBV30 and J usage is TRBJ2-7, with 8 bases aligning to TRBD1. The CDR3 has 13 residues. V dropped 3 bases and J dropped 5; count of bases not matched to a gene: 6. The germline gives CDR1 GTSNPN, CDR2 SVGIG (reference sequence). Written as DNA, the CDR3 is TGTGCCTGGAGCTCCGGACAGGGCGACGAGCAGTACTTC. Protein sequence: CAWSSGQGDEQYF. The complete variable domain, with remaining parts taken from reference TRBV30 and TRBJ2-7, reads SQTIHQWPATLVQPVGSPLSLECTVEGTSNPNLYWYRQAAGRGLQLLFYSVGIGQISSEVPQNLSASRPQDRQFILSSKKLLLSDSGFYLCAWSSGQGDEQYFGPGTRLTVT.

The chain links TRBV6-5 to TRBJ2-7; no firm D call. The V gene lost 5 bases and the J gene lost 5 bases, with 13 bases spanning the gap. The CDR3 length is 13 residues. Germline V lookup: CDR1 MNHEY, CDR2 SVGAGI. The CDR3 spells CASSPLKSHEQYF. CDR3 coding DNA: TGTGCCAGCAGTCCCTTGAAGTCCCACGAGCAGTACTTC.

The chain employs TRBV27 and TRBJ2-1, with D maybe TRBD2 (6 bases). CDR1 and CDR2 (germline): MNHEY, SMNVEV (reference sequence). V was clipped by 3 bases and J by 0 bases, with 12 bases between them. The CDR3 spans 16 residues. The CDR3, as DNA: TGTGCCAGCAGTTTGACGGGAGCGGGCTCCTACAATGAGCAGTTCTTC. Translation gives CASSLTGAGSYNEQFF.

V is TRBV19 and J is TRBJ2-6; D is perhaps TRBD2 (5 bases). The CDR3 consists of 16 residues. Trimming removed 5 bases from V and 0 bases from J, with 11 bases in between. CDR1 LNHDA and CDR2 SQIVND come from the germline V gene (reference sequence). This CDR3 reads CASSYGLVSGANVLTF. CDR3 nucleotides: TGTGCCAGTAGTTACGGACTGGTCTCTGGGGCCAACGTCCTGACTTTC.

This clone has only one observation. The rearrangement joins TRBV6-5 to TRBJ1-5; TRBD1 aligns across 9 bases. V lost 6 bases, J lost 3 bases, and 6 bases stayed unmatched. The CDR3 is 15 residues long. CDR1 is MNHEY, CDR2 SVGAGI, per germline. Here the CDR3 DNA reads TGTGCCAGCAGCAAAGGGACAGGGTCCAATCAGCCCCAGCATTTT. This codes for CASSKGTGSNQPQHF.

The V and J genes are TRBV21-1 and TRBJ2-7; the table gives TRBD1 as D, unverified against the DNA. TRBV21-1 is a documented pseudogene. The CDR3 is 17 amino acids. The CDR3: CASSNYRDRSHSYEQYF. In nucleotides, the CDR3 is TGTGCCAGCAGCAATTACAGAGACAGGTCCCACTCCTACGAGCAGTACTTC.

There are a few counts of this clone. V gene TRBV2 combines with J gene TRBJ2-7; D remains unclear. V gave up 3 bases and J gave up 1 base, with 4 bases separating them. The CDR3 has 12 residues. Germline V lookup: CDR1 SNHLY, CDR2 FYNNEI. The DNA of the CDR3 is TGTGCCAGCAGTGACAGTTCCTACGAGCAGTACTTC. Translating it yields CASSDSSYEQYF.

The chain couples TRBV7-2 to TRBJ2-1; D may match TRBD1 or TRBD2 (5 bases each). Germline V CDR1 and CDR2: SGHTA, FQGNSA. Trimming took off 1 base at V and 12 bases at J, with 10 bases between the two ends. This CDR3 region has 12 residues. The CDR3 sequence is CASSLVGVPQFF. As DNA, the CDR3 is TGTGCCAGCAGCTTAGTGGGGGTACCGCAGTTCTTC.

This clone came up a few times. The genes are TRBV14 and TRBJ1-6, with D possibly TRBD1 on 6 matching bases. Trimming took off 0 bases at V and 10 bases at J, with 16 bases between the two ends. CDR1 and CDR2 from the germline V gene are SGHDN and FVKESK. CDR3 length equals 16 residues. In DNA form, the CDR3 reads TGTGCCAGCAGCCAAGATCAAACAGGGAGTGGATCACCCCTCCACTTT. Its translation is CASSQDQTGSGSPLHF.

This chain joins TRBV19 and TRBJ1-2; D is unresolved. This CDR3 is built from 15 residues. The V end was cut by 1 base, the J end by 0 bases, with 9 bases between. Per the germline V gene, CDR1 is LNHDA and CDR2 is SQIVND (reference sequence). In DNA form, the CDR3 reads TGTGCCAGTAGTATAGTCGGAGGGACTAACTATGGCTACACCTTC. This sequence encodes CASSIVGGTNYGYTF. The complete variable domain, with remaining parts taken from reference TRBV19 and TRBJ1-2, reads DGGITQSPKYLFRKEGQNVTLSCEQNLNHDAMYWYRQDPGQGLRLIYYSQIVNDFQKGDIAEGYSVSREKKESFPLTVTSAQKNPTAFYLCASSIVGGTNYGYTFGSGTRLTVV.

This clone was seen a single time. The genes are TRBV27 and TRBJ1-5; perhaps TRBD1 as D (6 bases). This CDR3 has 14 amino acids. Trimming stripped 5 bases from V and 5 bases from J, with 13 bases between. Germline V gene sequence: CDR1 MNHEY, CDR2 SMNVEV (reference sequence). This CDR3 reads CASSHRDKDQPQHF. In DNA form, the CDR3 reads TGTGCCAGCAGTCACCGGGACAAAGATCAGCCCCAGCATTTT.

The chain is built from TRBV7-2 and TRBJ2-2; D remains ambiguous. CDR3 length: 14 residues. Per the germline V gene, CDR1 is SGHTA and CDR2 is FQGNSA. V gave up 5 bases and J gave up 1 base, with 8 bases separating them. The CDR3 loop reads CASSAGMNTGELFF. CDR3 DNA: TGTGCCAGCAGCGCCGGAATGAACACCGGGGAGCTGTTTTTT.

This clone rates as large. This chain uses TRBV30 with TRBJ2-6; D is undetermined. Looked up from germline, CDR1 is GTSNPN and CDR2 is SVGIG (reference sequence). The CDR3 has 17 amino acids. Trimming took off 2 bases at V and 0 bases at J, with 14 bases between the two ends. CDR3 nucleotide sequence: TGTGCCTGGAGTTCATGGTCCCGGAGCTCTGGGGCCAACGTCCTGACTTTC. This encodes CAWSSWSRSSGANVLTF.

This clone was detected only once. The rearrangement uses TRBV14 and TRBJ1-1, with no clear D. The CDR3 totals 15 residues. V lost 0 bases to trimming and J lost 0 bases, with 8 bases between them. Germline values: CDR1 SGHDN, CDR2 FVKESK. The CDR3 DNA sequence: TGTGCCAGCAGCCAAGATGGGGTTTTGAACACTGAAGCTTTCTTT. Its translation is CASSQDGVLNTEAFF.

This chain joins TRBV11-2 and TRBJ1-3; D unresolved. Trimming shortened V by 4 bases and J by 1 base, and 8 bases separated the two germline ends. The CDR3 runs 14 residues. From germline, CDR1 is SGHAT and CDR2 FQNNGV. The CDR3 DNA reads TGTGCCAGCAGCTCTCACAATTCTGGAAACACCATATATTTT. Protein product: CASSSHNSGNTIYF. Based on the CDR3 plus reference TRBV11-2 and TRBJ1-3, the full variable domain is EAGVAQSPRYKIIEKRQSVAFWCNPISGHATLYWYQQILGQGPKLLIQFQNNGVVDDSQLPKDRFSAERLKGVDSTLKIQPAKLEDSAVYLCASSSHNSGNTIYFGEGSWLTVV.

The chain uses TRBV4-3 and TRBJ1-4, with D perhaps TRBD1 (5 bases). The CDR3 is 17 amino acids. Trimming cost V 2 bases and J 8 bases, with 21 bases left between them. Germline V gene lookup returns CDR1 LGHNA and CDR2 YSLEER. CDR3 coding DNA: TGCGCCAGCAGCCAATATGGGGGGGAGGGGTACGGGGAAAAACTGTTTTTT. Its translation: CASSQYGGEGYGEKLFF.

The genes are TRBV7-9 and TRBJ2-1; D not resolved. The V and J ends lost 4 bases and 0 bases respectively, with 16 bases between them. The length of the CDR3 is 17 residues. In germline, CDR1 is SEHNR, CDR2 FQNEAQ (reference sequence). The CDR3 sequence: CASSSLGESPSYNEQFF. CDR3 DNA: TGTGCCAGCAGCTCCCTCGGAGAAAGTCCCTCCTACAATGAGCAGTTCTTC.